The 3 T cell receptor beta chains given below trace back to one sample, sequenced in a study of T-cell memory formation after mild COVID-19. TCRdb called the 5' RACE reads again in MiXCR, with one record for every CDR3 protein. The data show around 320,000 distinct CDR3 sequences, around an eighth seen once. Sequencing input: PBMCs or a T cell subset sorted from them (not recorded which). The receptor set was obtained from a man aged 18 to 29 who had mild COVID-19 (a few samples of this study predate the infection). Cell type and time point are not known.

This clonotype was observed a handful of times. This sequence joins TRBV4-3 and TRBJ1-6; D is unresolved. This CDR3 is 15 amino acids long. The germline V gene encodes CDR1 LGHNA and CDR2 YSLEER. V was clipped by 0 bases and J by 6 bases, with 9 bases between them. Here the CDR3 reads CASSQDRGSNSPLHF. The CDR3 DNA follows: TGCGCCAGCAGCCAAGACAGAGGTAGTAATTCACCCCTCCACTTT.

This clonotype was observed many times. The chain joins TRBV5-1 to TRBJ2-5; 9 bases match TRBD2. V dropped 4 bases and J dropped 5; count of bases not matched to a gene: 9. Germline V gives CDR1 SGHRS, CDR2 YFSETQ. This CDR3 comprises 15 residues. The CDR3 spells CASSGTQTSGETQYF. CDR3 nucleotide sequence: TGCGCCAGCAGCGGAACTCAAACTAGCGGGGAGACCCAGTACTTC.

DNA of the CDR3: TGCAGCGTTGCCCGACAGGGCCTGAAGTTCTTC. The encoded protein is CSVARQGLKFF. The chain combines TRBV29-1 with TRBJ2-1; the match to TRBD1 covers 7 bases. Germline loops: CDR1 SQVTM, CDR2 ANQGSEA. This CDR3 spans 11 amino acids. The V and J ends lost 4 bases and 14 bases, in that order; junction bases with no gene match: 8.